The T cell receptor beta chain described here comes from a study of coeliac disease (dated by TCRdb to the early 2020s). About the full investigation: Each coeliac patient was placed into one of three groups: newly diagnosed active disease, refractory coeliac disease type I, or disease controlled by a gluten-free diet. Refractory coeliac disease type I was defined by the absence of response to a gluten-free diet for more than 12 months, together with immunophenotypically normal intraepithelial cells. A total of 30 or so patients took part in the full study: approximately 22 had serologically confirmed coeliac disease and 8 were controls with non-small intestinal disorders. TRB sequencing worked for samples from about 28 subjects, and these included 20 to 25 paired bulk unsorted intraepithelial and lamina propria cell samples. The goal was to describe the TR repertoires of small intestinal T cells in active coeliac disease, in refractory type I coeliac disease, and in coeliac disease treated with a gluten-free diet. Small intestinal lymphocyte fractions from coeliac and non-coeliac patients were analysed in the study using next-generation sequencing of rearranged TRB and TRG CDR3 regions. The study at large found these results: Separating intraepithelial cells from lamina propria cells did not give high-purity fractions, so cross-contamination between the two compartments may have occurred. The approach was considered by the authors to be unsuitable for unbiased detection of gliadin-specific T cells, as gliadin-specific T cells are scarce and rarely shared between patients. For the most part, TRB repertoires were private, with most amino acid sequences found in only one sample, and V-gene usage showed no significant difference across disease groups. Compared with controls, active coeliac intraepithelial and lamina propria samples had TRB and TRG repertoires of lower clonality, which suggests that diverse T cells were recruited.

The library was obtained by the immunoSEQ multiplex PCR assay. Using reverse primers that targeted J gene segments together with forward primers that targeted V gene segments, the TR loci were amplified in a multiplexed PCR. The Illumina HiSeq System was used to sequence the amplified CDR3 regions. The study's processing was this. Closely related reads were merged by a nearest-neighbour algorithm to remove PCR and sequencing errors and to collapse the data into unique sequences. Repertoires were summarised in terms of clonality and T cell density, with T cell density defined as TR molecules per amount of genomic DNA input. CDR3 amino acid sequences present in at least 80% of unsorted samples were defined as public TRs and were then tested for differential abundance between coeliac and control samples. Differences in clonality and density between disease groups were tested by Kruskal-Wallis tests, followed by Dunn post-tests. TCRdb provides this immuneACCESS table in a form limited to in-frame rearrangements. Some clones are lacking; in checked studies, under half of them reflect an unresolved V gene, and why the rest are absent is not known. Clone size and the V and J calls come from that table; the DNA yielded D and trimming. The sample table shows several thousand clones, and 57% are seen once. The ten largest clonotypes hold around 9.1% of the sample.

Aliquots of roughly 530,000 cells were frozen in DMSO/FBS in liquid nitrogen, and a single aliquot per fraction was used for sequencing. Every one of the 30 study patients had an endoscopy and a small intestinal biopsy. Intraepithelial cells were released from biopsies by stirring for one hour at 37 degrees C in RPMI containing EGTA, MgCl2 and 1% FBS. Genomic DNA was extracted from frozen unsorted cell fractions with the Qiagen DNeasy blood extraction kit. Details on this clone: The antigen it recognizes is unknown. Per-nucleotide qualities are absent, and no much larger clonotype sits a single base away.

The clonotype was recovered from a woman aged 55-70 years with celiac disease. Material: intraepithelial lymphocytes from the gut. The intended sense of this specimen's cell subset or site label: intraepithelial cell (IEC) fraction of small intestinal biopsy.

The CDR3 protein sequence reads: CASSAYVPYNEQFF. The base sequence is TGTGCCAGCAGTGCCTATGTCCCCTACAATGAGCAGTTCTTC. Here the chain combines TRBV2 and TRBJ2-1; the D gene cannot be named for sure. CDR3 length: 14 amino acids, cysteine to phenylalanine. The DNA shown is the 42-base CDR3, in frame from base 1. V is pared back by 4 bases and J by 2 bases, with 9 bases lying between the germline termini. CDR1 and CDR2 are read off the germline V gene as SNHLY and FYNNEI.